The entry below gives a single TCR beta chain sequence along with its context. The table lists this clonotype with a few counts. The antigen this receptor binds is unknown. One junction end does not reproduce the germline sequence, and a read error may be involved. Library method: PCR. Sequencing took place on an Illumina HiSeq 2000. Using fastp at Q25 and MiXCR, TCRdb reprocessed the public reads and kept productive beta chains. Rows matching on CDR3 protein sequence are summarized as one entry with the most common DNA and genes. Counted in this sample were around 6,200 distinct CDR3 sequences; roughly 15% of them appeared once. The ten top clones hold roughly 25% of the sample. The sample comes from a study of tumor-infiltrating lymphocytes in oesophageal squamous cell carcinoma (dated by TCRdb to between 2015 and 2016). This TCR derives from a male donor with esophageal squamous cell carcinoma. The sequenced sample consisted of normal esophageal tissue next to the tumor.

The CDR3 loop reads CASSWGQEF. The nucleotides read TGTGCCAGCAGTTGGGGACAGGAGTTC. The rearranged chain carries TRBV6-6 and TRBJ2-6, with 8 bases aligning to TRBD1. Reading from cysteine to phenylalanine, the CDR3 counts 9 amino acids. The read is trimmed to its CDR3 DNA, 27 bases read in frame from base 1. The germline V gene (reference sequence) gives CDR1 as MNHNY and CDR2 as SVGAGI.